This entry features one TCR beta chain sequence. The antigen this receptor binds is unknown. Within one base of it there is no much larger clone, and no base qualities were kept. At the junction V is shortened by 1 base and J by 0 bases; bases outside the gene matches: 10. From the germline V gene, CDR1 is MDHEN and CDR2 is SYDVKM. Taken from cysteine to phenylalanine, the CDR3 has 18 residues. Only the CDR3 portion is preserved as DNA: 54 bases, with reading frame beginning at the first base. The cohort consisted of 666 healthy bone marrow donors. All cohort members were sampled while nominally healthy, although unrecorded immune exposures were likely present. The donor tested CMV seropositive and was one of the 289 seropositive cohort members. Each donor provided a peripheral blood sample, and peripheral blood mononuclear cells were used for TCR beta sequencing. Genomic DNA was extracted from the blood cell samples with the Qiagen DNeasy Blood Extraction Kit.

The data belong to a study of cytomegalovirus exposure and HLA in healthy donors (dated by TCRdb to the late 2010s). Looking at the study overall: According to an earlier analysis of 550 to 750 of the donors, about 180 million T cells yielded over 100 million unique TCR beta sequences and about 300 Gb of sequence data. Using immunosequencing, the study profiled T cell repertoires from 666 subjects and related those repertoires to cytomegalovirus serostatus. In the later analysis, no new phenotypic data were used to find candidate immune exposures; instead, reliance was placed on TCR beta sequences and their occurrence across donors. The genetic ancestry cluster associated with self-reported Caucasian donors included over 65% of the roughly 400 genotyped donors. An earlier analysis of several hundred of the donors applied high-throughput TCR beta sequencing to assess whether each TCR beta V gene segment acted as functional or pseudogenic. Class I and class II HLA loci were covered by the typing at four-digit resolution. A later analysis re-examined previously published TCR beta repertoires from around 670 donors and added high-resolution HLA genotyping to investigate patterns of TCR occurrence. The study aimed to test whether signatures of past pathogen exposure could be identified by cataloging public T cell receptors. In addition to the first cohort of about 650 subjects, a separate validation cohort of 120 different subjects was used. Among about 410 genotyped donors of the cohort, an average of roughly 230,000 unique TCR beta nucleotide sequences was sequenced per donor, of which 15% to 20% were non-productive. Roughly 5 DR-DQ haplotypes were handled as single units for association and clustering, since linkage in the cohort was strong. An early release that covered fewer than 750 HLA-typed donors contained around 300 gigabases of sequencing data and 80 million or so unique TCR sequences. Genome-wide SNP genotypes for about 65% of the roughly 700 donors were used in a later genetic analysis, which treated that subset as a discovery cohort. To predict cytomegalovirus infection status, the study combined high-throughput TCR immunosequencing, statistical association of individual TCRs with disease status, and machine learning. The number of typed donors differed by locus: roughly 629-640 for A, B, C, DRB1 and DQB1; 500 to 550 for DQA1; fewer than 610 for DPA1; and around 450 for DPB1. Alongside the repertoire data, information on donor age, sex, ethnicity and CMV serostatus was compiled. Every discovery cohort repertoire had been produced on one sequencing platform. Study-wide findings and limitations: The sequencing pipeline was judged likely to have produced a cluster of highly shared sequence variants as a technical artifact. A further reported finding was that TCR beta sequences accurately predicted the HLA-A and HLA-B alleles for most subjects in the first cohort. Sequencing depth was assumed to be roughly uniform across donors in the presence/absence analyses, though that assumption may not hold. In a later analysis, HLA-associated TCR beta chains showed more clonal expansion and lower generation probabilities than non-associated chains that were equally common. A later analysis reported that several top co-occurrence clusters appeared linked to parvovirus B19, influenza, CMV and Epstein-Barr virus. The 87-base-pair reads could not distinguish some IMGT-functional V segments, including TRBV6-2 and TRBV6-3, so those segments were excluded. For the cohort, immune exposure information was limited to CMV serostatus. Most TCR sequences were seen in very few donors, while some public TCRs were found in many individuals. The classifier was reported to diagnose cytomegalovirus status with high specificity and sensitivity in both the original cohort and the validation cohort. Because HLA typing was missing for some donors at each locus, association tests included only the typed subset. Linkage disequilibrium might explain the correlated functional status among segregating V segments, but an unknown experimental factor could not be excluded. Strong co-occurrence of HLA alleles, especially DR and DQ, made assigning TCR associations to individual alleles difficult. In a later genetic analysis, fewer N-insertions in productive TCRs were reported among donors in an Asian-associated ancestry cluster than the 666-donor mean. In an earlier analysis of a few hundred of the donors, most TCR beta V segments were observed in productive rearrangements about 87% or about 30% of the time, broadly matching IMGT annotations. A few of the identified cytomegalovirus-associated TCR beta chains were confirmed in vitro to be specific for cytomegalovirus antigens. According to a later analysis, TCR association rates differed among HLA loci, with DRB1 alleles showing the most associated TCRs and HLA-C alleles showing the fewest. Roughly 15 rarely observed V segments, including chromosome 9 orphons, were excluded from the earlier analysis of several hundred of the donors because counts were too low. This cohort had only TCR beta chains sequenced, and the lack of alpha or paired-chain data limited which features could be detected. According to the authors, the approach could potentially be generalized to other disease states and immunological phenotypes. In a later analysis, most CMV-associated TCR beta chains were found to appear HLA-restricted, with HLA associations seemingly driven largely by CMV exposure. In a later analysis, some 18,000 TCR beta sequences were associated with specific HLA alleles at a false discovery rate of 0.05. V-gene and J-gene trimming of TCR beta chains was associated with a missense DCLRE1C variant in a later genetic analysis, and the association was replicated in an independent cohort. A total of 150 to 200 TCR beta chains were listed by the study as associated with cytomegalovirus.

Preparation of the library involved the immunoSEQ multiplex PCR assay. For the multiplex PCR, a mixture combining 60 forward primers for TCR Vbeta segments and 13 reverse primers for TCR Jbeta segments was used. Amplification of the CDR3 region of rearranged TCR beta genes was performed with a multiplex PCR assay on genomic DNA. Amplified TCR beta libraries were sequenced as 87-base-pair reads on the Illumina HiSeq System. The study's own analysis went as follows. In a later analysis, tens of millions of unique TCR beta chains were counted across the 650 to 750 repertoires, and roughly 9.9 million of these chains were shared by at least two donors. Raw reads were error-corrected and collapsed into unique sequences by a nearest-neighbor algorithm in which closely related sequences were merged to remove PCR and sequencing errors. Alignment of CDR3 sequences to IMGT reference sequences was used to assign V, D and J gene segments. For a sequence to be retained, a match of at least six nucleotides was required to both a V gene segment and a J gene segment. A rearrangement counted as productive if the CDR3 had no stop codons and remained in frame with V and J, and every other rearrangement counted as non-productive. Following IMGT convention, CDR3 was defined as the stretch from the second conserved V-encoded cysteine up to the conserved J-encoded phenylalanine. In an earlier analysis of more than 550 of the donors, sequences lacking an unambiguous match to a single V gene segment were excluded. In an earlier analysis of approximately 500 of the donors, a V segment was called functional when productive rearrangements were above 56.7%, and segregating when the standard deviation between donors exceeded 5%. A statistical classification framework was built to diagnose cytomegalovirus status from the catalog of TCR beta chain sequences. In a later analysis, V and J genes were assigned by comparing TCR nucleotide sequences against IMGT/GENE-DB human TR gene sequences. Using the TCRdist pipeline, a later analysis assigned CDR3 sequences along with most-parsimonious VDJ recombination scenarios. In a later analysis, each TCR beta chain was defined by its CDR3 amino acid sequence together with its V-gene family, and reads lacking a unique V-gene family were excluded. As a way to deal with suspected cross-contamination and a sequencing artifact, a later analysis dropped approximately 590 nucleotide sequences that were highly shared and had low generation probability. In a later analysis, a clonal expansion index for each public chain was calculated from normalized within-repertoire ranks of inferred template counts. Generation probabilities in a later analysis came from a VDJ recombination model fitted to out-of-frame rearrangements, and those results were checked against IGoR. Hypergeometric tests were used in a later analysis to score TCR-TCR, TCR-HLA and TCR-CMV co-occurrence, with a repertoire-size bias correction applied to the TCR pairs. False discovery rates were estimated in a later analysis by permuting HLA or CMV assignments 20 times. A later analysis grouped co-occurring TCRs with DBSCAN, adding TCRdist sequence similarity when clustering within HLA-allele-positive subsets. Repertoires with fewer than 30,000 or more than 120,000 public chains, plus five repertoires with anomalous nucleotide sharing, were excluded from co-occurrence clustering. Sourced from immuneACCESS, this table was stored by TCRdb with only in-frame sequences that have V and J called. A share of the clones is absent; for the studies checked, an unresolved V gene accounts for under half, and the remainder has no known explanation. The DNA gave D and trimming, while V, J and clone size come from that table. In this sample the table shows 130,000 or so clones, 74% of which occur a single time. The ten largest clones represent roughly 4% of the sample.

The chain is assembled from TRBV28 and TRBJ2-5, and 8 junctional nucleotides match TRBD1. This sequence was found in a man between 18 and 35 years old in good health and CMV-seropositive. The sample consisted of PBMCs. The CDR3 protein is CASSLSPGGGTYQETQYF. The DNA is as follows: TGTGCCAGCAGTTTATCCCCAGGGGGCGGGACGTACCAAGAGACCCAGTACTTC. The variable domain in full, with residues beyond the CDR3 obtained from the reference TRBV28 and TRBJ2-5 genes, is DVKVTQSSRYLVKRTGEKVFLECVQDMDHENMFWYRQDPGLGLRLIYFSYDVKMKEKGDIPEGYSVSREKKERFSLILESASTNQTSMYLCASSLSPGGGTYQETQYFGPGTRLLVL.